Listed below are T cell receptor beta chains from one sample, sequenced in a study of CD8 T cells in Susac syndrome. TCRdb analysed the immunoSEQ multiplex PCR reads with MiXCR anew, one entry per CDR3 protein. The sample lists 180,000 or so distinct CDR3 sequences; roughly 95% were seen once. Specimen: CD4+ T cells from PBMCs. The receptors come from a human donor with multiple sclerosis. CDR3s leave out the opening cysteine and the closing phenylalanine or tryptophan. Fields, in order: V gene, CDR3 length, CDR3 protein.

TRBV6-5 13 ASSYLPDNSYEQY
TRBV9 13 ASSAGQEVSYEQY
TRBV20-1 9 SAGQGEPQH
TRBV2 11 ASIKDGNTEAF
TRBV3-1 13 ASSLFGLAGDTQY
TRBV7-9 13 ASSLVAGSTDTQY
TRBV30 13 AWSVRTAGLKTQY
TRBV20-1 10 SARWMKNIQY
TRBV6-2/TRBV6-3 11 ASNPAHSYEQY
TRBV4-1 14 ASSQGVADSYNEQF
TRBV30 11 AWSAGGSQPQH
TRBV30 12 AWTSGSLPGGYT
TRBV20-1 12 SASSGTGVEGYT
TRBV18 12 ASSGQGENQPQH
TRBV2 10 ASRGQDYGYT
TRBV27 15 ASSGTSGGHGQETQY